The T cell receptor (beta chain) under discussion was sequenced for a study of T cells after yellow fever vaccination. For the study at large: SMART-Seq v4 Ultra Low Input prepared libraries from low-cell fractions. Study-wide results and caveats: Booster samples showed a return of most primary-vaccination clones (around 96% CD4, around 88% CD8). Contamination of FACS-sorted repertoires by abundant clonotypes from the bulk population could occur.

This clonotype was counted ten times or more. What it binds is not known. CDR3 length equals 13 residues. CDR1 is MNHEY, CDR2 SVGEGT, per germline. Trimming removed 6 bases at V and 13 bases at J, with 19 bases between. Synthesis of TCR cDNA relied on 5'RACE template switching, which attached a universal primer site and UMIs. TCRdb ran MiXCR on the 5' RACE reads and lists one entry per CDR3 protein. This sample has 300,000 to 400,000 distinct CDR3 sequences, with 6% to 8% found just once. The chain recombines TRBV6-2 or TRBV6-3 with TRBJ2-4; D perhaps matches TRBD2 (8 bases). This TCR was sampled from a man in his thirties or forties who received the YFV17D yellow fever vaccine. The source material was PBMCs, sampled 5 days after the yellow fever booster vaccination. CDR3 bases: TGTGCCAGCAGACTCGGACAGGCGGGGGGCCAGTACTTC. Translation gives CASRLGQAGGQYF.